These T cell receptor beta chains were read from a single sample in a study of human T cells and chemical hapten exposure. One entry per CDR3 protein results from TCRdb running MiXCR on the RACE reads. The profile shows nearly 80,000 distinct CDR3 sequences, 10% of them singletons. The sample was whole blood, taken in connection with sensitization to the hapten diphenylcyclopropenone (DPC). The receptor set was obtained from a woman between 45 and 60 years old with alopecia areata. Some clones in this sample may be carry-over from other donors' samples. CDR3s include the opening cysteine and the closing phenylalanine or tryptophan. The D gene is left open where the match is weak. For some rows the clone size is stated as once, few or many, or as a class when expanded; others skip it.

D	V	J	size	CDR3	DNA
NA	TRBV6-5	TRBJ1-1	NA	CASSKALVRGMNTEAFF	TGTGCCAGCAGTAAGGCACTGGTCAGGGGTATGAACACTGAAGCTTTCTTT
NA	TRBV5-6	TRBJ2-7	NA	CASNPQGSYEQYF	TGTGCCAGCAACCCACAGGGATCCTACGAGCAGTACTTC
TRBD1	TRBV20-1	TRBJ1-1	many	CSARKPGGVNTEAFF	TGCAGTGCTAGGAAGCCAGGGGGTGTGAACACTGAAGCTTTCTTT
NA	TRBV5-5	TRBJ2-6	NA	CASSLGVGLPSGANVLTF	TGTGCCAGCAGCTTGGGGGTTGGGCTCCCCTCTGGGGCCAACGTCCTGACTTTC
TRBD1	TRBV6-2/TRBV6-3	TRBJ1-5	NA	CASSWTGEGNQPQHF	TGTGCCAGCAGTTGGACAGGGGAGGGCAATCAGCCCCAGCATTTT
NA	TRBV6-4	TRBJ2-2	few	CASSEQSTGELFF	TGTGCCAGCAGTGAGCAGTCCACCGGGGAGCTGTTTTTT
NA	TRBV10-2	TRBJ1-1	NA	CASRAGRLMNTEAFF	TGCGCCAGCAGGGCAGGGCGATTGATGAACACTGAAGCTTTCTTT
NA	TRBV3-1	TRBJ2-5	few	CASSQVGPRETQYF	TGTGCCAGCAGCCAAGTAGGCCCCAGAGAGACCCAGTACTTC
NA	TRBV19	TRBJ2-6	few	CASSILGRSGANVLTF	TGTGCCAGTAGTATATTGGGGCGCTCTGGGGCCAACGTCCTGACTTTC
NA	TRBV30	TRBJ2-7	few	CAWSPTLSSYEQYF	TGTGCCTGGAGTCCTACATTGAGCTCCTACGAGCAGTACTTC
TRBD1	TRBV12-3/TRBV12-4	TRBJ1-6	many	CASSLKDRNSPLHF	TGTGCCAGCAGTTTAAAGGACAGGAATTCACCCCTCCACTTT
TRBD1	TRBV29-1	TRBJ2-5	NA	CSAPGQGMGTQYF	TGCAGCGCCCCGGGACAGGGTATGGGGACCCAGTACTTC
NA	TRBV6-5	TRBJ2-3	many	CASRDSRFTDTQYF	TGTGCCAGCAGGGACAGCCGATTCACAGATACGCAGTATTTT
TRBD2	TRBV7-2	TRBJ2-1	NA	CASSSILAGAGWKFF	TGTGCCAGCAGCTCCATCCTGGCGGGAGCAGGGTGGAAGTTCTTC
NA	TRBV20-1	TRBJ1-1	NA	CSATRVWEEAFF	TGCAGTGCTACTAGGGTCTGGGAAGAAGCTTTCTTT
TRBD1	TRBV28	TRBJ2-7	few	CATGQAPYEQYF	TGTGCCACAGGACAGGCACCCTACGAGCAGTACTTC
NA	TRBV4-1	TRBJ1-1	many	CASSQDPTPGRGKNTEAFF	TGCGCCAGCAGCCAAGATCCCACCCCGGGCAGGGGAAAGAACACTGAAGCTTTCTTT
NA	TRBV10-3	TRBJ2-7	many	CAISKGTPGQYF	TGTGCCATCAGCAAAGGGACCCCCGGGCAGTACTTC
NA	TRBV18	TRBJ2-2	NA	CASSPPGHRNTGELFF	TGTGCCAGCTCACCACCGGGACACCGGAACACCGGGGAGCTGTTTTTT
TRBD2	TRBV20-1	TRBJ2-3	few	CSAKGWEGRTDTQYF	TGCAGTGCTAAGGGGTGGGAGGGACGCACAGATACGCAGTATTTT
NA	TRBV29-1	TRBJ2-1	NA	CSETIHNEQFF	TGCAGCGAGACTATCCACAATGAGCAGTTCTTC
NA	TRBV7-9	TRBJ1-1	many	CASSLSPTEAFF	TGTGCCAGCAGCTTATCCCCAACTGAAGCTTTCTTT
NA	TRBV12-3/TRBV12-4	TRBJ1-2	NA	CASSLGVSNYGYTF	TGTGCCAGCAGTTTAGGTGTCAGTAACTATGGCTACACCTTC
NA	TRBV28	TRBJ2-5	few	CASSLPGRETQYF	TGTGCCAGCAGTTTACCAGGCCGAGAGACCCAGTACTTC
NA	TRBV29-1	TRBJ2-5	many	CSVRRVGVETQYF	TGCAGCGTTAGGCGAGTAGGTGTAGAGACCCAGTACTTC
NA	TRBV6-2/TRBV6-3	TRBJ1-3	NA	CASSYLLSGSGNTIYF	TGTGCCAGCAGTTACCTTCTTTCAGGTTCTGGAAACACCATATATTTT
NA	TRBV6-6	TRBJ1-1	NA	CASSLDVVNIEAFF	TGTGCCAGCAGTCTCGACGTAGTGAACATTGAAGCTTTCTTT
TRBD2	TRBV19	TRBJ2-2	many	CASKTSGRTSTGELFF	TGTGCCAGTAAAACTAGCGGGAGGACTAGCACCGGGGAGCTGTTTTTT
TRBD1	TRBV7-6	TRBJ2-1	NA	CASSLGGQDYNEQFF	TGTGCCAGCAGCTTAGGGGGACAGGACTACAATGAGCAGTTCTTC
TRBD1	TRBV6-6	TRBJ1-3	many	CASSYPGQGKAGNTIYF	TGTGCCAGCAGTTACCCTGGACAGGGAAAGGCTGGAAACACCATATATTTT